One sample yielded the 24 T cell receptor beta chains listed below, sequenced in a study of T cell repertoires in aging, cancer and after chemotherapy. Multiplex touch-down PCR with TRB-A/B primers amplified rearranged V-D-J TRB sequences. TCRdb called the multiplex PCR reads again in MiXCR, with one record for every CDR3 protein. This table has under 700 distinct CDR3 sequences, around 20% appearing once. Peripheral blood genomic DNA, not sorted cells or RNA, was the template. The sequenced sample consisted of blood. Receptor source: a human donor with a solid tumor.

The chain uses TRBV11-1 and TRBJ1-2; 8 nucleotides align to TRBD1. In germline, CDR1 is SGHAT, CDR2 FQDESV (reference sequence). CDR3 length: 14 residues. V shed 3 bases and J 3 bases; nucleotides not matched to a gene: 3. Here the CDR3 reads CASSFGTGDYGYTF. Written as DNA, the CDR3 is TGTGCCAGCAGCTTCGGGACAGGAGACTATGGCTACACCTTC. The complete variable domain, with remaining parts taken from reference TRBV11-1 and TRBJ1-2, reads EAEVAQSPRYKITEKSQAVAFWCDPISGHATLYWYRQILGQGPELLVQFQDESVVDDSQLPKDRFSAERLKGVDSTLKIQPAELGDSAMYLCASSFGTGDYGYTFGSGTRLTVV.

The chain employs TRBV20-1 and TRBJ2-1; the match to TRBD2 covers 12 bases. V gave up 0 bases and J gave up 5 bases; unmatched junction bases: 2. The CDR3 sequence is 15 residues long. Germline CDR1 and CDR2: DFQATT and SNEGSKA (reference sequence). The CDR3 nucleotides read TGCAGTGCTAGAGACCGACTAGCGGGGGACAATGAGCAGTTCTTC. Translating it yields CSARDRLAGDNEQFF.

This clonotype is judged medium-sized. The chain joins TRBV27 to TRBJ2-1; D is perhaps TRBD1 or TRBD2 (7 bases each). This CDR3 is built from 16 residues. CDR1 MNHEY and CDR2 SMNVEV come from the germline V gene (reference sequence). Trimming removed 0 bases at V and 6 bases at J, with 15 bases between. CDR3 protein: CASSLSSGGAGNEQFF. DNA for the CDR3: TGTGCCAGCAGTTTATCGTCAGGGGGGGCAGGCAATGAGCAGTTCTTC.

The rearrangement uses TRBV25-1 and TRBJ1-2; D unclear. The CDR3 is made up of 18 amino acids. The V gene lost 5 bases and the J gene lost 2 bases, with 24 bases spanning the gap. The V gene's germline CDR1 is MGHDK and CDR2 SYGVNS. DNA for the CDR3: TGTGCCAGCAGTAAATCCGGATGGGTAAAGTCATGGAACTATGGCTACACCTTC. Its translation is CASSKSGWVKSWNYGYTF.

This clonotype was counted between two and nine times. The CDR3: CASSPPRQGGTQYF. CDR3 nucleotides: TGTGCCAGCAGCCCACCGCGACAGGGAGGGACCCAGTACTTC. The chain joins TRBV11-2 to TRBJ2-5, with a possible D match to TRBD1 (7 bases). Germline V gene data show CDR1 as SGHAT and CDR2 as FQNNGV. V lost 5 bases, J lost 7 bases, and 17 bases lay in between. The CDR3 runs 14 residues.

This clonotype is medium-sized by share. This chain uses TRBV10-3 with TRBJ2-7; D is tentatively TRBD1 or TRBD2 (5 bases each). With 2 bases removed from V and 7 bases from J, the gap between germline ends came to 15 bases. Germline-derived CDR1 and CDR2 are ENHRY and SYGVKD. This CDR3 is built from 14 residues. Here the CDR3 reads CAISEPGTTSEQYF. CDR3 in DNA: TGTGCCATCAGTGAGCCGGGGACCACTTCTGAGCAGTACTTC.

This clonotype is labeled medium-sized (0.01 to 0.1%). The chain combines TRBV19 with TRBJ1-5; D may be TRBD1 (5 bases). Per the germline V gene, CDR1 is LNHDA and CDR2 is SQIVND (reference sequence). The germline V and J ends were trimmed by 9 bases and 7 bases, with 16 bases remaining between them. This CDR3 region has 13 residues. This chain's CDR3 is CARGRGPRQPQHF. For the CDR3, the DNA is TGTGCCAGGGGGAGGGGCCCAAGGCAGCCCCAGCATTTT.

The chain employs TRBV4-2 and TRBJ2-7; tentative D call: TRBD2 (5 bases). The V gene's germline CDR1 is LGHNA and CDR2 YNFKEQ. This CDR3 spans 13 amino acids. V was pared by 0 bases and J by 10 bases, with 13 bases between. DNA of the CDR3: TGTGCCAGCAGCCAAGACCCAGACTATGAACAGTACTTC. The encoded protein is CASSQDPDYEQYF.

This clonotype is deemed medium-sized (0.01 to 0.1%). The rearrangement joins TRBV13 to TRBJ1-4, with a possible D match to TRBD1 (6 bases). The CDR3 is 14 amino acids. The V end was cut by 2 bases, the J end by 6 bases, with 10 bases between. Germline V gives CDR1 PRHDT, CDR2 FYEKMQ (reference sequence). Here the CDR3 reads CASSLLGQDEKLFF. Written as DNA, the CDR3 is TGTGCCAGCAGCTTACTGGGACAAGATGAAAAACTGTTTTTT.

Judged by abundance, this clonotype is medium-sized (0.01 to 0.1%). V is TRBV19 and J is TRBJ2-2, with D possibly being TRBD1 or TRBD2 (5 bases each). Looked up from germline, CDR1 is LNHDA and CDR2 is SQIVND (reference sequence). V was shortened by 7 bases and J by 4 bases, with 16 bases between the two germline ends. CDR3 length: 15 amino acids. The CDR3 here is CASTSWGTLTGELFF. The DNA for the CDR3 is TGTGCCAGTACCTCCTGGGGGACCCTCACCGGGGAGCTGTTTTTT.

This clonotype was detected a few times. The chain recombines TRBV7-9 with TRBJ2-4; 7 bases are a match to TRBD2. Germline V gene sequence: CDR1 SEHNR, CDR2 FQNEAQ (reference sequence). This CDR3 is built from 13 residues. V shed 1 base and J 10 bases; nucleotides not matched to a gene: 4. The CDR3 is CASSLERGGIQYF. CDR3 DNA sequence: TGTGCCAGCAGCTTAGAGAGGGGAGGGATTCAGTACTTC. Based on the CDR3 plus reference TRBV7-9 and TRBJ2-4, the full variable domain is DTGVSQNPRHKITKRGQNVTFRCDPISEHNRLYWYRQTLGQGPEFLTYFQNEAQLEKSRLLSDRFSAERPKGSFSTLEIQRTEQGDSAMYLCASSLERGGIQYFGAGTRLSVL.

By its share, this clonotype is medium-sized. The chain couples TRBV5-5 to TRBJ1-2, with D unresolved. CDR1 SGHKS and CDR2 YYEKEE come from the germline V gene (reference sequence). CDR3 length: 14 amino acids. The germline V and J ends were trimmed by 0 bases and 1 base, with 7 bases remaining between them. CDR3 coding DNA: TGTGCCAGCAGCTTGGGATTTAGTAACTATGGCTACACCTTC. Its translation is CASSLGFSNYGYTF. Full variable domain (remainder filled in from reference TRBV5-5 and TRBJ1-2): DAGVTQSPTHLIKTRGQQVTLRCSPISGHKSVSWYQQVLGQGPQFIFQYYEKEERGRGNFPDRFSARQFPNYSSELNVNALLLGDSALYLCASSLGFSNYGYTFGSGTRLTVV.

CDR3 bases: TGCGCCAGCAGCTTTAAAGGGAGTGCGACAGATACGCAGTATTTT. Translated: CASSFKGSATDTQYF. The V call is TRBV5-1, the J call TRBJ2-3; possible D gene TRBD2, 5 bases. Germline values: CDR1 SGHRS, CDR2 YFSETQ. The CDR3 runs 15 residues. Trimming removed 2 bases from V and 3 bases from J, with 13 bases in between.

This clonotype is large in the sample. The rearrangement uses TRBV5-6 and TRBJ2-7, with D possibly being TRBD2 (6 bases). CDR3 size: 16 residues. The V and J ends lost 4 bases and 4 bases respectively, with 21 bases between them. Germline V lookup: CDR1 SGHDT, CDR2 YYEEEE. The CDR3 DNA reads TGTGCCAGCAGCCCCATTAGCGCGGAGGGGCCGTACGAGCAGTACTTC. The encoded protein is CASSPISAEGPYEQYF.

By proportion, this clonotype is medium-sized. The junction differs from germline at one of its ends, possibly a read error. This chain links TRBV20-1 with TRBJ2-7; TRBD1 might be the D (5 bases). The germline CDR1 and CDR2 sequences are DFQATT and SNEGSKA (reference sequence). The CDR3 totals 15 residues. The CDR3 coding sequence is TGCAGTGCTAGAGTCCAAAATCAGGGCTCCGACGAGCAGTACTTC. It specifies CSARVQNQGSDEQYF.

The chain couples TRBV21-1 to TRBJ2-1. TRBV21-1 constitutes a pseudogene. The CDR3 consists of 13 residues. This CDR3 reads CASSKAVYNEQFF. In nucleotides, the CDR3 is TGTGCCAGCAGCAAAGCTGTCTACAATGAGCAGTTCTTC.

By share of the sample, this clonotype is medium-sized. CDR3 region: CASSYYRGVRLSYEQYF. The CDR3, as DNA: TGTGCCAGCAGTTACTACCGTGGCGTGCGACTGTCCTACGAGCAGTACTTC. The V call is TRBV6-2 or TRBV6-3, the J call TRBJ2-7; no definite D call. The CDR3 covers 17 residues. Germline CDR1 is MNHEY and CDR2 is SVGEGT. V lost 1 base and J 1 base, leaving 17 bases between the germline ends.

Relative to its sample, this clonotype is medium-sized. CDR3 DNA sequence: TGTGCCAGCACCAGCTTCAGCTCTGGAAACACCATATATTTT. Protein sequence: CASTSFSSGNTIYF. This rearrangement joins TRBV28 to TRBJ1-3; no definite D call. The CDR3 has 14 amino acids. V was cut by 7 bases and J by 0 bases, with 10 bases left in between. CDR1 is MDHEN and CDR2 is SYDVKM in the germline V gene.

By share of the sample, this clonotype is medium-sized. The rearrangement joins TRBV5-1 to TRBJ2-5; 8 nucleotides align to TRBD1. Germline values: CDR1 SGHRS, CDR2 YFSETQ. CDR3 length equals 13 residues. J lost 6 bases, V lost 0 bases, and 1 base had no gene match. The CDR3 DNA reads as TGCGCCAGCAGCTTGGCAGGGGGCCAGACCCAGTACTTC. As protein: CASSLAGGQTQYF.

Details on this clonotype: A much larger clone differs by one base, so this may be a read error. CDR3 in amino acids: CASSRGETGELFF. DNA for the CDR3: TGTGCCAGCTCACGAGGAGAAACCGGGGAGCTGTTTTTT. J is TRBJ2-2 and V is TRBV18; D is unclear. Germline assignment: CDR1 KGHSH and CDR2 LQKENI. There are 13 residues in the CDR3. Trimming removed 4 bases at V and 5 bases at J, with 8 bases between.

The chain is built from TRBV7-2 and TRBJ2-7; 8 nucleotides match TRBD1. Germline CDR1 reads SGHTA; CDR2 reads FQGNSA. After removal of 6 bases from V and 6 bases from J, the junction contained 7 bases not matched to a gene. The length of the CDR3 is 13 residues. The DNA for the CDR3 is TGTGCCAGCAGTTTCTCAGGGGGCCGCGAGCAGTACTTC. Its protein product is CASSFSGGREQYF.

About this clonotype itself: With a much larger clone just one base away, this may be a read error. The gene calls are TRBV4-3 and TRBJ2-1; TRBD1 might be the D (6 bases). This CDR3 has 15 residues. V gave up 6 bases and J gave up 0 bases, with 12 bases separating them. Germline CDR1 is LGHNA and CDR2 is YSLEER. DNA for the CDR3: TGCGCCAGCAGTCGGGACAAGGCCTCCTACAATGAGCAGTTCTTC. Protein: CASSRDKASYNEQFF.

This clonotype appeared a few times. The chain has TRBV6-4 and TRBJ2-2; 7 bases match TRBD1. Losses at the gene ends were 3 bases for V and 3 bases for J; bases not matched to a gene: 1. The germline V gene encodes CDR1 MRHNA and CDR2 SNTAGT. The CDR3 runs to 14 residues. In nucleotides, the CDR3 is TGTGCCAGCAGTGAGGGGACAGACACCGGGGAGCTGTTTTTT. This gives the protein CASSEGTDTGELFF.

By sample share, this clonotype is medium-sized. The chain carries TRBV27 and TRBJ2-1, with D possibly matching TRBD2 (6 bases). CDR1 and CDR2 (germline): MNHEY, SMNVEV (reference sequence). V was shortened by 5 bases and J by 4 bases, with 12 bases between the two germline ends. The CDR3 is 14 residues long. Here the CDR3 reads CASSAGQGYNEQFF. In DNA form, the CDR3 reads TGTGCCAGCAGTGCGGGGCAGGGTTACAATGAGCAGTTCTTC.